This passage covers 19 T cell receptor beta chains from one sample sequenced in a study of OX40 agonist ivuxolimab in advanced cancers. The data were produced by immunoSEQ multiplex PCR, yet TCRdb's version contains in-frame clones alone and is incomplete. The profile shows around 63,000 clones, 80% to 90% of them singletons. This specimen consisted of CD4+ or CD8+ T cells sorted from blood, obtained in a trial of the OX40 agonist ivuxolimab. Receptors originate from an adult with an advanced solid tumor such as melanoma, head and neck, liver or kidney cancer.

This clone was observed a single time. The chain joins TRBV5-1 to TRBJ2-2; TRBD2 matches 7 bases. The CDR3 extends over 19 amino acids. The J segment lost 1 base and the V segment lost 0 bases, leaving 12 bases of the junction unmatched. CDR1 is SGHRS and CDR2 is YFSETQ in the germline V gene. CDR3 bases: TGCGCCAGCAGCTTGGGGGGACTCCGAGCGGGGCGGAACACCGGGGAGCTGTTTTTT. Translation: CASSLGGLRAGRNTGELFF.

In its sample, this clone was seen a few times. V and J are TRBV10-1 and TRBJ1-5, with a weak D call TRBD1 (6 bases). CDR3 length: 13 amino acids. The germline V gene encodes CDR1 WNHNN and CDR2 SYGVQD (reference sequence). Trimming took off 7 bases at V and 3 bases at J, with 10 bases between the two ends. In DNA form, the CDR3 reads TGCGCCAGCATTACAGGGTCCAATCAGCCCCAGCATTTT. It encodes CASITGSNQPQHF.

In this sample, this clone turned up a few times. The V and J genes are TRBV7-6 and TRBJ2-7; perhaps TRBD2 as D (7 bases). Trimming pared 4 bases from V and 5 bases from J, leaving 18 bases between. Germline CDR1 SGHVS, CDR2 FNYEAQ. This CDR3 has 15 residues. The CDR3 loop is CASSSRGGGGHEQYF. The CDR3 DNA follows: TGTGCCAGCAGCTCCCGAGGGGGAGGGGGACACGAGCAGTACTTC.

The CDR3 sequence is CASSINRGSWYEQYF. DNA for the CDR3: TGTGCCAGCAGTATAAACAGGGGATCGTGGTACGAGCAGTACTTC. The J gene is TRBJ2-7, the V gene TRBV28; 7 bases map to TRBD1. Germline V gene lookup returns CDR1 MDHEN and CDR2 SYDVKM. Trimming at V came to 5 bases and at J to 4 bases, leaving 11 bases not matched to a gene. The CDR3 contains 15 residues. Based on the CDR3 plus reference TRBV28 and TRBJ2-7, the full variable domain is DVKVTQSSRYLVKRTGEKVFLECVQDMDHENMFWYRQDPGLGLRLIYFSYDVKMKEKGDIPEGYSVSREKKERFSLILESASTNQTSMYLCASSINRGSWYEQYFGPGTRLTVT.

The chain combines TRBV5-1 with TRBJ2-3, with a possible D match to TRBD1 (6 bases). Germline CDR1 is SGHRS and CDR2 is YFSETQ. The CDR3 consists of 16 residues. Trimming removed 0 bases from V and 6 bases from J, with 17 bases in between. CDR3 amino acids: CASSLANTGSGDTQYF. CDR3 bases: TGCGCCAGCAGCTTGGCAAACACAGGGTCCGGGGATACGCAGTATTTT.

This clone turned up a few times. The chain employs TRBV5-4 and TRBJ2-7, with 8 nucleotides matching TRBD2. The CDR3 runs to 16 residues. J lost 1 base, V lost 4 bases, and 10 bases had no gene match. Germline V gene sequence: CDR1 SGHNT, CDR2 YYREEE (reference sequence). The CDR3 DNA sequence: TGTGCCAGCAGCGGAGCGAGCGGGAGTTTATCCTACGAGCAGTACTTC. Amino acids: CASSGASGSLSYEQYF.

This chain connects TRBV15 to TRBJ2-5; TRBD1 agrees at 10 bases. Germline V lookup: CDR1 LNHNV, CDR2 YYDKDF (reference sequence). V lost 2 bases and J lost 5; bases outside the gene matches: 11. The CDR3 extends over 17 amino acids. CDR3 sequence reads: CATSRPGQGISGETQYF. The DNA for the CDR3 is TGTGCCACCAGCAGACCGGGACAGGGGATAAGCGGGGAGACCCAGTACTTC.

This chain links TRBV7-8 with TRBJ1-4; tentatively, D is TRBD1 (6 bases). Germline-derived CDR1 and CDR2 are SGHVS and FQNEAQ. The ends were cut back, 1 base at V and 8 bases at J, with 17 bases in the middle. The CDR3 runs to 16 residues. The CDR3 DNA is TGTGCCAGCAGCTTAGTGGATGGAACAGGGCGCGAAAAACTGTTTTTT. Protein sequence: CASSLVDGTGREKLFF.

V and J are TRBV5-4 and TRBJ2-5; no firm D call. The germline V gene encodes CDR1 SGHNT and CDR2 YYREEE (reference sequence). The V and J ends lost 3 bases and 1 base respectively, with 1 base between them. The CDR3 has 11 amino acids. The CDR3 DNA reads TGTGCCAGCAGCTCCCAAGAGACCCAGTACTTC. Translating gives CASSSQETQYF.

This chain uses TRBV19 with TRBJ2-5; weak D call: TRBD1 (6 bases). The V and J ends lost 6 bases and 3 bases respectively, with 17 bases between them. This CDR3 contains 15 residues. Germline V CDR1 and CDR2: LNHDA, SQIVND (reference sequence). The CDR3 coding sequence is TGTGCCAGTAGCCCCCACAGAGGGGGAGAAGAGACCCAGTACTTC. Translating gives CASSPHRGGEETQYF.

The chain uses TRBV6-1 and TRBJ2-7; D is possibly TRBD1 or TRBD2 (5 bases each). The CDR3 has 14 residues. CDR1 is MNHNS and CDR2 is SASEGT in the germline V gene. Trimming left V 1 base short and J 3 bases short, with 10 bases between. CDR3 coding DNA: TGTGCCAGCAGTGAAGGTTGGGGGATCTACGAGCAGTACTTC. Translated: CASSEGWGIYEQYF.

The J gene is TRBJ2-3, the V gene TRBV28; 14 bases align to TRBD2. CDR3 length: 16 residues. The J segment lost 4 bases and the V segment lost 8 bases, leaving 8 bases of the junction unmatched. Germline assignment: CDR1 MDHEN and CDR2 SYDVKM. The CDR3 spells CASGLTSGGAADTQYF. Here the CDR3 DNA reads TGTGCCAGCGGATTGACTAGCGGGGGGGCAGCAGATACGCAGTATTTT. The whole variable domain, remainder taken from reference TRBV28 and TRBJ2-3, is DVKVTQSSRYLVKRTGEKVFLECVQDMDHENMFWYRQDPGLGLRLIYFSYDVKMKEKGDIPEGYSVSREKKERFSLILESASTNQTSMYLCASGLTSGGAADTQYFGPGTRLTVL.

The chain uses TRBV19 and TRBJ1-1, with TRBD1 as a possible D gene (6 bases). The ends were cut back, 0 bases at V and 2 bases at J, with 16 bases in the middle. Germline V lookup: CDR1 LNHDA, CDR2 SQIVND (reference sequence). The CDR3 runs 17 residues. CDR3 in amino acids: CASSIDFRGGVNTEAFF. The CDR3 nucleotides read TGTGCCAGTAGTATAGATTTCAGGGGAGGGGTAAACACTGAAGCTTTCTTT.

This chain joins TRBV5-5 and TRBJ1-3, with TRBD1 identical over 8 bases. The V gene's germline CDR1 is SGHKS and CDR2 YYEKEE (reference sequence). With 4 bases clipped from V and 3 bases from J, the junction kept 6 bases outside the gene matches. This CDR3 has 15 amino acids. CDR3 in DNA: TGTGCCAGCAGCGTTGACAGGGGTCTTGGAAACACCATATATTTT. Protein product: CASSVDRGLGNTIYF.

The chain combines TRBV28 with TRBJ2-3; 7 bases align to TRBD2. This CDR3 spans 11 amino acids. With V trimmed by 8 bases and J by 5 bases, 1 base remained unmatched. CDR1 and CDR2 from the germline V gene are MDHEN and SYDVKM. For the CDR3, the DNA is TGTGCCAGCGGGGAGGGAGATACGCAGTATTTT. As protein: CASGEGDTQYF. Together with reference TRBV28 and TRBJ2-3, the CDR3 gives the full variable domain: DVKVTQSSRYLVKRTGEKVFLECVQDMDHENMFWYRQDPGLGLRLIYFSYDVKMKEKGDIPEGYSVSREKKERFSLILESASTNQTSMYLCASGEGDTQYFGPGTRLTVL.

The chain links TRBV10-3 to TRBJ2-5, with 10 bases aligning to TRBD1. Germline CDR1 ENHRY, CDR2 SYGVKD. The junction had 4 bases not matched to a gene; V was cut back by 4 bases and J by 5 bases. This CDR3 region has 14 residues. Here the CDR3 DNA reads TGTGCCATCAGTGGGGGACAGGGGAGGGAGACCCAGTACTTC. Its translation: CAISGGQGRETQYF.

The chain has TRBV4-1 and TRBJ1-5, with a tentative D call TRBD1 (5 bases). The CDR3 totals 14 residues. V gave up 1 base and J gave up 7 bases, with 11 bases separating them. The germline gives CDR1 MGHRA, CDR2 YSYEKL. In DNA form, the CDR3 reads TGCGCCAGCAGCCAAGGAGGGGAGTTCCAGCCCCAGCATTTT. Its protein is CASSQGGEFQPQHF.

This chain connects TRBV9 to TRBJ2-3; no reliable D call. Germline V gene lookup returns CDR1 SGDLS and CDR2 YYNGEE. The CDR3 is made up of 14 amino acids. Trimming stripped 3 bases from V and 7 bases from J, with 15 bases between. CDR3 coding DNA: TGTGCCAGCAGCGACCCCGGAACGGTGCATACGCAGTATTTT. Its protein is CASSDPGTVHTQYF.

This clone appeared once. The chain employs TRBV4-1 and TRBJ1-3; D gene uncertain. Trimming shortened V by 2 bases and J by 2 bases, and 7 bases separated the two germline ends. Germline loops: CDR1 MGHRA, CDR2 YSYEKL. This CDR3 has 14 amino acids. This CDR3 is CASSQPRTGNTIYF. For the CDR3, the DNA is TGCGCCAGCAGCCAACCCAGGACTGGAAACACCATATATTTT.